What follows is one TCR beta chain and its context. Time point indicated: peripheral blood 6 weeks after treatment start. Patients' cancers were locally advanced or metastatic urothelial carcinomas. The data are from a study of PD-L1 blockade in urothelial cancer. As for the study in general: Blood samples had a median of 141,255 T cells.

Every PCR got spiked synthetic TCR analog templates. Assay used: immunoSEQ multiplex PCR; TCRdb lists only in-frame clones, some missing. Here the sample spans under 85,000 clones, around 90% being singletons. The clonotype comes from a woman aged 80 or over with urothelial cancer. The specimen was PBMCs, collected around atezolizumab (anti-PD-L1) treatment.

The CDR3 nucleotides read TGTGCCAGCAGTCCAGGGACAGGGGGGAATAGCAATCAGCCCCAGCATTTT. Amino acid sequence: CASSPGTGGNSNQPQHF. This chain links TRBV27 with TRBJ1-5; 11 nucleotides agree with TRBD1. Germline CDR1 and CDR2: MNHEY and SMNVEV (reference sequence). Unmatched junction bases numbered 6, after V lost 5 bases and J lost 0 bases. The CDR3 has 17 residues.